Each of the 6 T cell receptor beta chains below was sequenced from the same sample in a study of T-cell reconstitution after alpha-beta-depleted transplantation in children. TCRbeta library preparation incorporated unique molecular identifiers. TCRdb passed the PCR reads through MiXCR, listing each CDR3 protein once. The sample consists of about 170,000 distinct CDR3 sequences, more than 9.5% of them appearing once. Sequenced here: PBMCs, sampled before TCRalphabeta/CD19-depleted stem cell transplant. Receptors were obtained from a boy aged 2 to 9 with acute myeloid leukemia, due to receive a stem cell transplant.

This clonotype was detected ten times or more. This rearrangement joins TRBV27 to TRBJ2-5; the D gene is possibly TRBD1 (6 bases). Trimming cost V 0 bases and J 7 bases, with 12 bases left between them. Germline assignment: CDR1 MNHEY and CDR2 SMNVEV (reference sequence). The CDR3 is 14 residues long. The CDR3 is CASSLSGGVGTQYF. In nucleotides, the CDR3 is TGTGCCAGCAGTTTATCAGGGGGAGTTGGGACCCAGTACTTC.

This clonotype was found many times. The CDR3 sequence is CASSLVGVAYNEQFF. DNA for the CDR3: TGTGCCAGCAGCCTAGTGGGAGTTGCCTACAATGAGCAGTTCTTC. The chain is built from TRBV7-2 and TRBJ2-1; D possibly corresponds to TRBD2 (5 bases). The CDR3 spans 15 residues. V was clipped by 5 bases and J by 2 bases, with 13 bases between them. Germline CDR1 SGHTA, CDR2 FQGNSA. Full variable domain (outside the CDR3, taken from reference TRBV7-2 and TRBJ2-1): GAGVSQSPSNKVTEKGKDVELRCDPISGHTALYWYRQSLGQGLEFLIYFQGNSAPDKSGLPSDRFSAERTGGSVSTLTIQRTQQEDSAVYLCASSLVGVAYNEQFFGPGTRLTVL.

The chain employs TRBV12-3 or TRBV12-4 and TRBJ1-2; perhaps TRBD1 as D (5 bases). CDR3 length: 14 residues. V gave up 2 bases and J gave up 8 bases, with 15 bases separating them. The CDR3 DNA reads TGTGCCAGCAGTTTATTTCAGGGCATCTACGGCTACACCTTC. Protein: CASSLFQGIYGYTF.

The table lists this clonotype with many counts. The chain uses TRBV3-1 and TRBJ2-7; no clear D gene. Trimming removed 4 bases at V and 2 bases at J, with 6 bases between. The CDR3 is 12 residues long. The germline V gene has CDR1 LGHDT and CDR2 YNNKEL (reference sequence). The CDR3 DNA reads TGTGCCAGCAGCCTCCGGACCTACGAGCAGTACTTC. It specifies CASSLRTYEQYF.

Ten or more counts support this clonotype. The CDR3, as DNA: TGCGCCAGCAGCCCTTCAGGGACTGGGGCCAACGTCCTGACTTTC. It is translated as CASSPSGTGANVLTF. The V call is TRBV4-1, the J call TRBJ2-6, with TRBD1 as a possible D gene (5 bases). This CDR3 region has 15 residues. CDR1 MGHRA and CDR2 YSYEKL come from the germline V gene. The germline V and J ends were trimmed by 4 bases and 2 bases, with 9 bases remaining between them.

This clonotype was seen repeatedly, ten times or more. The rearrangement uses TRBV7-8 and TRBJ1-2; unclear D gene. Germline V gene lookup returns CDR1 SGHVS and CDR2 FQNEAQ. V lost 5 bases and J lost 0, with 10 bases in between. CDR3 length: 14 amino acids. Here the CDR3 reads CASSHGETNYGYTF. The CDR3 DNA sequence: TGTGCCAGCAGCCACGGTGAAACTAACTATGGCTACACCTTC.